This entry describes one TCR beta chain. The antigen is not known. At one end the junction does not follow the germline gene, possibly because of a read error. Other DNA variants within this sample encode the same CDR3. This specimen belongs to a study of T cell responses to AZD1222 COVID-19 vaccine. Libraries were prepared by immunoSEQ multiplex PCR; TCRdb keeps only in-frame clonotypes and omits some of them. The sample includes over 85,000 clones, about 92% of them seen just once. Regarding the study as a whole: The study identified only a handful of AZD1222 recipients as seropositive at baseline.

The CDR3 totals 14 residues. The V gene's germline CDR1 is MDHEN and CDR2 SYDVKM. The sequencing used peripheral blood, collected 28 days after the second AZD1222 dose. The chain combines TRBV28 with TRBJ1-2, with 9 bases aligning to TRBD1. The source of this sequence is an adult who received the AZD1222 COVID-19 vaccine. In nucleotides, the CDR3 is TGTGCCAGCAGTTTTACAGGGGGCAGCTATGGCTACACCTTT. Its translation is CASSFTGGSYGYTF.